These 20 T cell receptor beta chains were sequenced from one sample in a study of OX40 agonist ivuxolimab in advanced cancers. Produced via immunoSEQ multiplex PCR; TCRdb's table is partial and in-frame only. The sample includes about 82,000 clones, around 83% of them seen just once. Sequences were derived from CD4+ or CD8+ T cells sorted from blood, sampled in a trial of the OX40 agonist ivuxolimab. The receptor source for this set is an adult with an advanced solid tumor such as melanoma, head and neck, liver or kidney cancer.

This clone was detected once. This chain links TRBV6-1 with TRBJ2-5; the D is unclear. V lost 4 bases and J 5 bases, leaving 5 bases between the germline ends. Germline lookup yields CDR1 MNHNS and CDR2 SASEGT. The CDR3 contains 11 residues. The CDR3 nucleotides read TGTGCCAGCAGTGGATGGGAGACCCAGTACTTC. This gives the protein CASSGWETQYF.

The V call is TRBV5-1, the J call TRBJ2-7; D is possibly TRBD2 (6 bases). CDR1 and CDR2 (germline): SGHRS, YFSETQ. The CDR3 covers 16 residues. Trimming stripped 2 bases from V and 1 base from J, with 16 bases between. CDR3 bases: TGCGCCAGCAGCTTTGTCGGGGGTAGCGGTTCCTACGAGCAGTACTTC. Amino acids: CASSFVGGSGSYEQYF.

The gene calls are TRBV4-2 and TRBJ1-2; D is uncertain. Trimming shortened V by 4 bases and J by 6 bases, and 15 bases separated the two germline ends. CDR3 length: 14 amino acids. Germline lookup yields CDR1 LGHNA and CDR2 YNFKEQ. The CDR3 region is CASSLHLGSHGYTF. The DNA for the CDR3 is TGTGCCAGCAGCCTACACCTCGGGTCCCATGGCTACACCTTC.

The J gene is TRBJ2-7, the V gene TRBV5-1, with D unclear. The CDR3 length is 11 residues. The V and J ends lost 4 bases and 5 bases respectively, with 7 bases between them. Germline V gives CDR1 SGHRS, CDR2 YFSETQ. CDR3 coding DNA: TGCGCCAGCAGCATCCTCAACGAGCAGTACTTC. It encodes CASSILNEQYF.

V is TRBV7-2 and J is TRBJ1-4, with D possibly being TRBD1 (5 bases). V lost 5 bases and J 7 bases, leaving 14 bases between the germline ends. Germline V gene sequence: CDR1 SGHTA, CDR2 FQGNSA. CDR3 size: 14 residues. The CDR3 sequence: CASSADSISEKLFF. CDR3 in DNA: TGTGCCAGCAGCGCCGACAGCATATCTGAAAAACTGTTTTTT.

V usage is TRBV4-1 and J usage is TRBJ2-5; D call uncertain. V lost 0 bases to trimming and J lost 13 bases, with 12 bases between them. Per the germline V gene, CDR1 is MGHRA and CDR2 is YSYEKL. The CDR3 has 12 amino acids. The CDR3 DNA follows: TGCGCCAGCAGCCAAGATGAGACCTTGAGGTACTTC. Its protein product is CASSQDETLRYF.

The chain recombines TRBV18 with TRBJ1-6; 7 bases are a match to TRBD1. Germline assignment: CDR1 KGHSH and CDR2 LQKENI. Trimming cost V 2 bases and J 5 bases; bases outside gene matches: 0. The CDR3 is 14 residues long. CDR3 nucleotide sequence: TGTGCCAGCTCACCAACAGGGGATAATTCACCCCTCCACTTT. It translates to CASSPTGDNSPLHF.

V gene TRBV15 combines with J gene TRBJ2-3; a weak D match, TRBD2 (6 bases). Germline V gene lookup returns CDR1 LNHNV and CDR2 YYDKDF (reference sequence). The CDR3 length is 18 residues. Trimming removed 3 bases at V and 3 bases at J, with 22 bases between. CDR3 protein: CATSRGVLPGEPTDTQYF. CDR3 sequence (DNA): TGTGCCACCAGCAGGGGGGTCCTCCCGGGGGAACCGACAGATACGCAGTATTTT.

This CDR3 is CASSQGDRSYEQYF. CDR3 DNA sequence: TGCGCCAGCAGCCAAGGAGACAGGTCCTACGAGCAGTACTTC. This rearrangement joins TRBV4-1 to TRBJ2-7; the D gene is possibly TRBD1 (6 bases). The CDR3 has 14 amino acids. Germline V gene lookup returns CDR1 MGHRA and CDR2 YSYEKL. V lost 1 base to trimming and J lost 1 base, with 8 bases between them.

This clone was seen a single time. The genes are TRBV7-9 and TRBJ2-4; no firm D call. CDR1 is SEHNR and CDR2 is FQNEAQ in the germline V gene (reference sequence). This CDR3 has 16 residues. V lost 5 bases, J lost 1 base, and 15 bases lay in between. CDR3 loop: CASSPLGPEAKNIQYF. The CDR3, as DNA: TGTGCCAGCAGCCCCCTTGGACCAGAGGCCAAAAACATTCAGTACTTC.

This sequence joins TRBV5-6 and TRBJ2-7; a weak D match, TRBD2 (6 bases). V lost 2 bases to trimming and J lost 2 bases, with 23 bases between them. CDR3 length: 18 amino acids. Germline V gene lookup returns CDR1 SGHDT and CDR2 YYEEEE. The CDR3 DNA is TGTGCCAGCAGCTTTAGGCCCAGCGGGCCAGGATTTACCTACGAGCAGTACTTC. As protein: CASSFRPSGPGFTYEQYF.

This clone was seen just once. This chain uses TRBV2 with TRBJ1-2, with D perhaps TRBD1 (5 bases). This CDR3 contains 12 residues. The V and J ends lost 8 bases and 4 bases respectively, with 11 bases between them. Germline CDR1 is SNHLY and CDR2 is FYNNEI. The CDR3 region has the DNA TGTGCCAGCGGGACTTTCGCCTATGGCTACACCTTC. Amino acid sequence: CASGTFAYGYTF.

This chain links TRBV18 with TRBJ2-7, with unresolved D. Germline loops: CDR1 KGHSH, CDR2 LQKENI. Trimming shortened V by 1 base and J by 3 bases, and 10 bases separated the two germline ends. The CDR3 contains 14 residues. CDR3 loop: CASSPQSSNYEQYF. CDR3 coding DNA: TGTGCCAGCTCACCACAGTCGAGCAACTACGAGCAGTACTTC. The full variable domain, rest sourced from reference TRBV18 and TRBJ2-7, is NAGVMQNPRHLVRRRGQEARLRCSPMKGHSHVYWYRQLPEEGLKFMVYLQKENIIDESGMPKERFSAEFPKEGPSILRIQQVVRGDSAAYFCASSPQSSNYEQYFGPGTRLTVT.

The genes are TRBV7-3 and TRBJ2-3; D gene ambiguous. Germline V CDR1 and CDR2: SGHTA, FQGTGA. This CDR3 spans 13 amino acids. V was cut by 1 base and J by 4 bases, with 6 bases left in between. CDR3 loop: CASSLRVPDTQYF. CDR3 sequence (DNA): TGTGCCAGCAGCTTAAGGGTCCCAGATACGCAGTATTTT.

V gene TRBV10-3 combines with J gene TRBJ2-7, with 9 bases lining up with TRBD1. Trimming at V came to 8 bases and at J to 6 bases, leaving 8 bases not matched to a gene. There are 13 residues in the CDR3. CDR1 ENHRY and CDR2 SYGVKD come from the germline V gene. This chain's CDR3 is CAIEPGQGGEQYF. The CDR3 nucleotides are TGTGCCATCGAGCCGGGACAGGGAGGCGAGCAGTACTTC.

The J gene is TRBJ1-3, the V gene TRBV5-1; a weak D match, TRBD1 (5 bases). CDR3 length: 15 residues. V was pared by 5 bases and J by 3 bases, with 15 bases between. Germline assignment: CDR1 SGHRS and CDR2 YFSETQ. The CDR3 loop reads CASRSSGTYGNTIYF. The CDR3 region has the DNA TGCGCCAGCAGATCTTCAGGGACTTATGGAAACACCATATATTTT.

This clone is a singleton in its sample. This chain joins TRBV18 and TRBJ1-5; D gene uncertain. Germline V gene data show CDR1 as KGHSH and CDR2 as LQKENI. The CDR3 has 15 residues. V lost 6 bases, J lost 5 bases, and 17 bases lay in between. CDR3 sequence reads: CASSPSPKGDQPQHF. The CDR3 nucleotides read TGTGCCAGCTCTCCTTCACCAAAAGGCGATCAGCCCCAGCATTTT. The complete variable domain, with remaining parts taken from reference TRBV18 and TRBJ1-5, reads NAGVMQNPRHLVRRRGQEARLRCSPMKGHSHVYWYRQLPEEGLKFMVYLQKENIIDESGMPKERFSAEFPKEGPSILRIQQVVRGDSAAYFCASSPSPKGDQPQHFGDGTRLSIL.

This chain joins TRBV19 and TRBJ1-5, with D unclear. The CDR3 is made up of 18 amino acids. Germline lookup yields CDR1 LNHDA and CDR2 SQIVND (reference sequence). The germline V and J ends were trimmed by 7 bases and 0 bases, with 22 bases remaining between them. The DNA for the CDR3 is TGTGCCAGTACTCCCAGGCAGCCCCGAGGGATTAGCAATCAGCCCCAGCATTTT. This encodes CASTPRQPRGISNQPQHF. The complete variable domain, with remaining parts taken from reference TRBV19 and TRBJ1-5, reads DGGITQSPKYLFRKEGQNVTLSCEQNLNHDAMYWYRQDPGQGLRLIYYSQIVNDFQKGDIAEGYSVSREKKESFPLTVTSAQKNPTAFYLCASTPRQPRGISNQPQHFGDGTRLSIL.

This chain joins TRBV11-3 and TRBJ2-2, with 7 positions matching TRBD2. Per germline, CDR1 SGHNT and CDR2 YENEEA. The CDR3 totals 16 residues. V trimming: 3 bases; J trimming: 2 bases; junction bases outside the gene matches: 6. The chain's CDR3 is CASSFGGRENTGELFF. As DNA, the CDR3 is TGTGCCAGCAGCTTTGGAGGGAGGGAAAACACCGGGGAGCTGTTTTTT.

The chain uses TRBV7-8 and TRBJ2-7; TRBD1 is a possible D gene (6 bases). Germline values: CDR1 SGHVS, CDR2 FQNEAQ. The CDR3 runs to 14 residues. V was clipped by 5 bases and J by 5 bases, with 16 bases between them. Here the CDR3 DNA reads TGTGCCAGCAGCCGACAGGAACTTATCAACGAGCAGTACTTC. It translates to CASSRQELINEQYF.